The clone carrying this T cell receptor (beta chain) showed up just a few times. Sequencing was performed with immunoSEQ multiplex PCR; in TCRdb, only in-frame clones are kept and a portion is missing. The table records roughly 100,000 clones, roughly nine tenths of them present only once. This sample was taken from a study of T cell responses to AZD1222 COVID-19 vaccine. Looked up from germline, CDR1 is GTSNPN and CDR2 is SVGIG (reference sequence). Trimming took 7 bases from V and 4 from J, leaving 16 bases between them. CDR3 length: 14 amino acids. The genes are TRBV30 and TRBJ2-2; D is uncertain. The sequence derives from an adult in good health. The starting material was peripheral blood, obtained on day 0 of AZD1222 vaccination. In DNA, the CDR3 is TGTGCCTCCCCTGGCCCGGGCGCCACCGGGGAGCTGTTTTTT. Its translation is CASPGPGATGELFF.